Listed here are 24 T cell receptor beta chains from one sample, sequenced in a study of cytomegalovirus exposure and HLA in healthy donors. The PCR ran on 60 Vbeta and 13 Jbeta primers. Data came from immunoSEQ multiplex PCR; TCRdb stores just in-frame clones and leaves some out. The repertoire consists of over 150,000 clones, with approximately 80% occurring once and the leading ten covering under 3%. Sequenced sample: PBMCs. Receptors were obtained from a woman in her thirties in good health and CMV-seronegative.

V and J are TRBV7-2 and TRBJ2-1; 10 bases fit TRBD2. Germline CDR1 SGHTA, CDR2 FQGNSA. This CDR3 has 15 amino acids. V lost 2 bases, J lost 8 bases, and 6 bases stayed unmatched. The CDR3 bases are TGTGCCAGCAGCTTAAATAGCGGGAGGCCCTATGAGCAGTTCTTC. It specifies CASSLNSGRPYEQFF.

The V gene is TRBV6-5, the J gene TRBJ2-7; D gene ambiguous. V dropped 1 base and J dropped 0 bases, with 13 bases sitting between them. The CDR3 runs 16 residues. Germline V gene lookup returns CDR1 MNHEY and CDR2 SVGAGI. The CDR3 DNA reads TGTGCCAGCAGTTACTACGGTCCCTCTACCTCCTACGAGCAGTACTTC. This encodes CASSYYGPSTSYEQYF.

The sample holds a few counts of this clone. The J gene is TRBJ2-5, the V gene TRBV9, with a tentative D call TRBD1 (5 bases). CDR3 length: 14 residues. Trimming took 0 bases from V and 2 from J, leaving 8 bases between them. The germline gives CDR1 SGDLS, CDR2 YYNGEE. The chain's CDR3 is CASSVEGAQETQYF. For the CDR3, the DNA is TGTGCCAGCAGCGTAGAAGGGGCGCAAGAGACCCAGTACTTC.

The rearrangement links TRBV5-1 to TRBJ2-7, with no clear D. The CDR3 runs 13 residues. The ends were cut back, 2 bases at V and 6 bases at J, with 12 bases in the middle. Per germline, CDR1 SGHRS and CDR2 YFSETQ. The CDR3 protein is CASSFSSSREQYF. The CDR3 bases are TGCGCCAGCAGCTTCTCTTCGTCCCGCGAGCAGTACTTC.

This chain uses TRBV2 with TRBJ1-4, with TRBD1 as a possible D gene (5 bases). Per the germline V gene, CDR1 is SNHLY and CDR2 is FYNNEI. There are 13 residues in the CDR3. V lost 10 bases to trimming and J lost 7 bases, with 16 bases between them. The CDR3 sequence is CANTAGEGEKLFF. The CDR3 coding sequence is TGTGCCAACACCGCGGGGGAGGGTGAAAAACTGTTTTTT.

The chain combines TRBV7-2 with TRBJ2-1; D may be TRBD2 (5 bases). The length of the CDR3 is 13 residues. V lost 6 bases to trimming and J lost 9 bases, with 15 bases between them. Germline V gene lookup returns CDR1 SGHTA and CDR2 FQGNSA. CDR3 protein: CASRDSPAFEQFF. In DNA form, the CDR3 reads TGTGCCAGCAGGGACTCGCCGGCTTTTGAGCAGTTCTTC. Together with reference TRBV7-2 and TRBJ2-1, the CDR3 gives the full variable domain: GAGVSQSPSNKVTEKGKDVELRCDPISGHTALYWYRQSLGQGLEFLIYFQGNSAPDKSGLPSDRFSAERTGGSVSTLTIQRTQQEDSAVYLCASRDSPAFEQFFGPGTRLTVL.

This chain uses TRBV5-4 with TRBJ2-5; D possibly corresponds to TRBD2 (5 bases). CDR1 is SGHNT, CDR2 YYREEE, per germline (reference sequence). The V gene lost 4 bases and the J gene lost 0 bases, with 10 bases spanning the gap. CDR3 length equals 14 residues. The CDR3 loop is CASSGGWNQETQYF. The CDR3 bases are TGTGCCAGCAGCGGAGGTTGGAACCAAGAGACCCAGTACTTC.

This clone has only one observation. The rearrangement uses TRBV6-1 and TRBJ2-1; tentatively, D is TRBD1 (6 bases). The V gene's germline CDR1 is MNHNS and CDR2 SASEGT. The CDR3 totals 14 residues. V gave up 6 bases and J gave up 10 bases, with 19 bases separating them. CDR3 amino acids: CASRPNRDGTEQFF. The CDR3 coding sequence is TGTGCCAGCAGACCAAACAGGGATGGGACCGAGCAGTTCTTC.

CDR3 in DNA: TGTGCCAGCAGGCGGACAGGTACCTCCTACGAGCAGTACTTC. As protein: CASRRTGTSYEQYF. This chain joins TRBV2 and TRBJ2-7; the match to TRBD1 covers 7 bases. In germline, CDR1 is SNHLY, CDR2 FYNNEI. The CDR3 runs to 14 residues. Trimming cost V 6 bases and J 0 bases; bases outside gene matches: 5.

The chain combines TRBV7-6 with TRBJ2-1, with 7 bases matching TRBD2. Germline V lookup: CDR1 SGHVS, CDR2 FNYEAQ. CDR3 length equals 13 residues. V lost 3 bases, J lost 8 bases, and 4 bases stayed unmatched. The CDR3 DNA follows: TGTGCCAGCAGCTTGGGACTACCGGATGAGCAGTTCTTC. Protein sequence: CASSLGLPDEQFF.

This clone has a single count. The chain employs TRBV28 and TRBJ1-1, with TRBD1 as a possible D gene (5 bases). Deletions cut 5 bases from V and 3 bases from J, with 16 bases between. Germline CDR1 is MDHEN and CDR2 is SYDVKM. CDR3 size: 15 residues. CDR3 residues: CASSPPRRADTEAFF. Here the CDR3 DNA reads TGTGCCAGCAGTCCGCCCCGCAGGGCGGACACTGAAGCTTTCTTT.

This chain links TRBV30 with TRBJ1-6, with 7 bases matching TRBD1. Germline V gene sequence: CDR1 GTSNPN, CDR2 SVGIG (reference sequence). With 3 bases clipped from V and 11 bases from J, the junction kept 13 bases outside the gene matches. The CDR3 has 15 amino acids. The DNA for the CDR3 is TGTGCCTGGAGGATCCGACAGGGCCTAACGACACCCCTCCACTTT. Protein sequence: CAWRIRQGLTTPLHF.

The CDR3 reads CASSPRTSGRPVFTYEQYF. CDR3 DNA sequence: TGTGCCAGCTCACCACGGACTAGCGGGAGGCCAGTTTTTACCTACGAGCAGTACTTC. The chain combines TRBV18 with TRBJ2-7, with TRBD2 identical over 14 bases. V shed 1 base, J shed 2 bases, and the junction held 10 bases outside the gene matches. The CDR3 contains 19 residues. The germline V gene has CDR1 KGHSH and CDR2 LQKENI. The entire variable domain, with the rest obtained from reference TRBV18 and TRBJ2-7, is as follows: NAGVMQNPRHLVRRRGQEARLRCSPMKGHSHVYWYRQLPEEGLKFMVYLQKENIIDESGMPKERFSAEFPKEGPSILRIQQVVRGDSAAYFCASSPRTSGRPVFTYEQYFGPGTRLTVT.

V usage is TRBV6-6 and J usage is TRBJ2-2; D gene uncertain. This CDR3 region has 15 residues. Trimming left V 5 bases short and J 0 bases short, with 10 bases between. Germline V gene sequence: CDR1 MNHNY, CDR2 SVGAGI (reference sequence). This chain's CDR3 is CASSPSPPNTGELFF. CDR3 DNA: TGTGCCAGCAGTCCATCCCCCCCGAACACCGGGGAGCTGTTTTTT.

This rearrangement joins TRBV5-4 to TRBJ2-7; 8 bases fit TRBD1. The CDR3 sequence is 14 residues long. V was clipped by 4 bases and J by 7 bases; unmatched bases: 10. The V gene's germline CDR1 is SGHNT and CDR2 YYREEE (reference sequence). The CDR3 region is CASSLTGARREQYF. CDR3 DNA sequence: TGTGCCAGCAGCCTGACAGGGGCTCGAAGGGAGCAGTACTTC.

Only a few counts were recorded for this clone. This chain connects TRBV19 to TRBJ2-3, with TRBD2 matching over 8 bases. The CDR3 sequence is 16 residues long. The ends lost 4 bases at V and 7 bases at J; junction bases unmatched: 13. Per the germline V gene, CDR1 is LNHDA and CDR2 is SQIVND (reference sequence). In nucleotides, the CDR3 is TGTGCCAGTAGTAAAGGACTAGCTCAAGCGACATATACGCAGTATTTT. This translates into CASSKGLAQATYTQYF.

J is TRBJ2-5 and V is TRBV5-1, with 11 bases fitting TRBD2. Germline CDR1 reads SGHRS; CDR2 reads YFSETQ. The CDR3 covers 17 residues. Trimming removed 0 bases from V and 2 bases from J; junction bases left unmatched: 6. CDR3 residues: CASSLVPRTSGQETQYF. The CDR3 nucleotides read TGCGCCAGCAGCTTGGTCCCGAGGACTAGCGGGCAAGAGACCCAGTACTTC.

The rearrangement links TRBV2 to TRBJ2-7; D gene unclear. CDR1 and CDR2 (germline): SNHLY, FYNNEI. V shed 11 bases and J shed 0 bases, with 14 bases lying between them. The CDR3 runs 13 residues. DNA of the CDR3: TGTGCCGGCGAGGTACTTAACTCCTACGAGCAGTACTTC. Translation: CAGEVLNSYEQYF.

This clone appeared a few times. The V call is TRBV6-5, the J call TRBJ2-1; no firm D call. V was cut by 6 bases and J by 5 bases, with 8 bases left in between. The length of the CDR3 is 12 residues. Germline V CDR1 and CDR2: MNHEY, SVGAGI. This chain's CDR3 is CASSYPNNEQFF. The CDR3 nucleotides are TGTGCCAGCAGCTACCCTAACAATGAGCAGTTCTTC.

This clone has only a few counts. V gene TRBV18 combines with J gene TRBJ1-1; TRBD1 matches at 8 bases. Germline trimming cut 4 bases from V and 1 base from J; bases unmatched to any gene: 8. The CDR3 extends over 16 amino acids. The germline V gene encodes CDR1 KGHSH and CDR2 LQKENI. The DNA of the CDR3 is TGTGCCAGCTCACGGGACAGGCTGGGGTGGAACACTGAAGCTTTCTTT. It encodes CASSRDRLGWNTEAFF.

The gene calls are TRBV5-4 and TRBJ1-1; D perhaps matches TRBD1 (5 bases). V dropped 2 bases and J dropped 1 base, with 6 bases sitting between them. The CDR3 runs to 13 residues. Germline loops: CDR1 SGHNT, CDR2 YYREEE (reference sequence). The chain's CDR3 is CASSFTGNTEAFF. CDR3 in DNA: TGTGCCAGCAGCTTTACAGGGAACACTGAAGCTTTCTTT.

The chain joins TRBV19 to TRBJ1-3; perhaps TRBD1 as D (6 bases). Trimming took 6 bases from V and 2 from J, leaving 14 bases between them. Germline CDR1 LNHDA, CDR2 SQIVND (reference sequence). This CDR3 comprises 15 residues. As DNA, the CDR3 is TGTGCCAGTAGAGACCAGGGGCGGCCTGGAAACACCATATATTTT. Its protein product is CASRDQGRPGNTIYF. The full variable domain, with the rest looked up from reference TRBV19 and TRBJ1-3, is DGGITQSPKYLFRKEGQNVTLSCEQNLNHDAMYWYRQDPGQGLRLIYYSQIVNDFQKGDIAEGYSVSREKKESFPLTVTSAQKNPTAFYLCASRDQGRPGNTIYFGEGSWLTVV.

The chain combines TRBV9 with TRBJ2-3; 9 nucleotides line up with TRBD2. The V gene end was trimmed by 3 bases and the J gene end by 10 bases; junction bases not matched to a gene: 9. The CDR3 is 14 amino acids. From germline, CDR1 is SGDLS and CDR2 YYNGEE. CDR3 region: CASSATSGGEPQYF. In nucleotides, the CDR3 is TGTGCCAGCAGCGCGACTAGCGGAGGGGAGCCGCAGTATTTT.

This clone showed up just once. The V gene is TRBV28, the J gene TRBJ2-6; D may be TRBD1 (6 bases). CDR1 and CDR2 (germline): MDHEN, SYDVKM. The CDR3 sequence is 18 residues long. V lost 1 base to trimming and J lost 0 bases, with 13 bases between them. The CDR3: CASSLLGTPNSGANVLTF. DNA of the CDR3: TGTGCCAGCAGTTTATTGGGGACACCCAACTCTGGGGCCAACGTCCTGACTTTC.